Following are 31 T cell receptor beta chains from one sample sequenced in a study of control samples from healthy donors and cancer patients. The method was immunoSEQ multiplex PCR; TCRdb's version includes in-frame clones alone and lacks a portion of them. The sample shows about 98,000 clones, around three quarters of them seen only once. The sequenced sample consisted of blood. The receptors originated from a woman in her 30s in good health.

This rearrangement joins TRBV11-1 to TRBJ2-7; D is perhaps TRBD2 (5 bases). Germline CDR1 and CDR2: SGHAT and FQDESV (reference sequence). Trimming removed 5 bases at V and 4 bases at J, with 18 bases between. This CDR3 contains 15 residues. The CDR3 protein is CASSPPTTSLYEQYF. In DNA form, the CDR3 reads TGTGCCAGCAGCCCCCCGACTACCTCCCTTTACGAGCAGTACTTC.

The chain is built from TRBV7-8 and TRBJ1-2; 11 bases match TRBD1. Trimming removed 4 bases from V and 7 bases from J; junction bases left unmatched: 8. From germline, CDR1 is SGHVS and CDR2 FQNEAQ. The CDR3 runs to 15 residues. Here the CDR3 DNA reads TGTGCCAGCAGCTCCGGGGGACAGGGGGTTCGTGGCTACACCTTC. The encoded protein is CASSSGGQGVRGYTF.

The rearrangement joins TRBV20-1 to TRBJ1-1; D uncertain. The V end lost 0 bases, the J end lost 7 bases, and 3 bases lay between the germline ends. Germline-derived CDR1 and CDR2 are DFQATT and SNEGSKA (reference sequence). The CDR3 has 10 residues. CDR3 sequence (DNA): TGCAGTGCTAGAGAGGTTGAAGCTTTCTTT. Translation: CSAREVEAFF.

This chain links TRBV6-4 with TRBJ1-5; no reliable D call. The length of the CDR3 is 15 residues. The germline V gene has CDR1 MRHNA and CDR2 SNTAGT. V lost 0 bases, J lost 0 bases, and 6 bases lay in between. Written as DNA, the CDR3 is TGTGCCAGCAGTGACTCCGCACTTAGCAATCAGCCCCAGCATTTT. Residues: CASSDSALSNQPQHF.

The rearrangement joins TRBV25-1 to TRBJ2-5; D is unresolved. CDR1 is MGHDK, CDR2 SYGVNS, per germline. The ends were cut back, 4 bases at V and 10 bases at J, with 10 bases in the middle. The CDR3 covers 11 residues. CDR3 residues: CASSASHGQYF. CDR3 bases: TGTGCCAGCAGTGCAAGCCACGGCCAGTACTTC.

The chain employs TRBV27 and TRBJ1-1; weak D call: TRBD1 (5 bases). Trimming cost V 3 bases and J 4 bases, with 9 bases left between them. Germline assignment: CDR1 MNHEY and CDR2 SMNVEV (reference sequence). The CDR3 is made up of 13 amino acids. The CDR3 DNA follows: TGTGCCAGCAGTTTCAGCGGGGCCACTGAAGCTTTCTTT. It is translated as CASSFSGATEAFF.

This clone was counted only a few times. The chain recombines TRBV9 with TRBJ2-1; 13 positions match TRBD2. CDR3 length: 16 residues. CDR1 and CDR2 from the germline V gene are SGDLS and YYNGEE. The V segment lost 4 bases and the J segment 10 bases; nucleotides outside the gene matches: 11. CDR3 sequence: CASSYPGTSGVEEQFF. CDR3 DNA sequence: TGTGCCAGCAGCTACCCCGGGACTAGCGGGGTAGAAGAGCAGTTCTTC.

This clone was seen a handful of times. This rearrangement joins TRBV6-5 to TRBJ2-1, with 9 nucleotides matching TRBD1. CDR1 is MNHEY, CDR2 SVGAGI, per germline. The V segment lost 4 bases and the J segment 14 bases; nucleotides outside the gene matches: 6. This CDR3 comprises 12 residues. The CDR3 DNA reads TGTGCCAGCAGTTCCGGGACAGGGATGGAGTTCTTC. Translating gives CASSSGTGMEFF.

In nucleotides, the CDR3 is TGTGCCAGCAGCTGGGCGGGACAGCCTAGCACAGATACGCAGTATTTT. The encoded protein is CASSWAGQPSTDTQYF. This chain connects TRBV5-4 to TRBJ2-3, with D maybe TRBD1 (7 bases). The V and J ends lost 3 bases and 0 bases respectively, with 14 bases between them. The CDR3 covers 16 residues. Germline CDR1 and CDR2: SGHNT and YYREEE (reference sequence). Variable domain in full (rest from reference TRBV5-4 and TRBJ2-3): ETGVTQSPTHLIKTRGQQVTLRCSSQSGHNTVSWYQQALGQGPQFIFQYYREEENGRGNFPPRFSGLQFPNYSSELNVNALELDDSALYLCASSWAGQPSTDTQYFGPGTRLTVL.

This sequence joins TRBV10-3 and TRBJ1-3; maybe TRBD1 (6 bases). Germline loops: CDR1 ENHRY, CDR2 SYGVKD. V was trimmed by 0 bases and J by 4 bases, leaving 13 bases between them. The length of the CDR3 is 16 residues. The DNA for the CDR3 is TGTGCCATCAGTGAGTCCGCCGGGACAATCGGAAACACCATATATTTT. Its protein product is CAISESAGTIGNTIYF.

This chain connects TRBV2 to TRBJ1-5; 8 positions match TRBD1. The CDR3 spans 12 residues. The germline CDR1 and CDR2 sequences are SNHLY and FYNNEI. The V and J ends lost 9 bases and 7 bases, in that order; junction bases with no gene match: 5. CDR3 coding DNA: TGTGCCAGTACAGGGGGAGGGCAGCCCCAGCATTTT. The encoded protein is CASTGGGQPQHF.

This chain connects TRBV24-1 to TRBJ1-1; D call uncertain. V lost 8 bases, J lost 2 bases, and 17 bases lay in between. The germline V gene has CDR1 KGHDR and CDR2 SFDVKD. This CDR3 has 15 amino acids. CDR3 amino acids: CATNFFKQLNTEAFF. CDR3 nucleotides: TGTGCCACCAATTTCTTCAAACAGCTTAACACTGAAGCTTTCTTT.

The chain employs TRBV11-2 and TRBJ2-3, with 10 positions matching TRBD1. The V gene end was trimmed by 5 bases and the J gene end by 10 bases; junction bases not matched to a gene: 18. This CDR3 comprises 17 residues. Germline V CDR1 and CDR2: SGHAT, FQNNGV. CDR3 in amino acids: CASSKHYSGTGDGAQYF. The CDR3 coding sequence is TGTGCCAGCAGCAAACACTACTCCGGGACAGGGGATGGTGCGCAGTATTTT.

This clone has only a few counts. This chain uses TRBV9 with TRBJ1-6; maybe TRBD1 (5 bases). Trimming left V 0 bases short and J 6 bases short, with 7 bases between. This CDR3 region has 14 residues. Germline V gene lookup returns CDR1 SGDLS and CDR2 YYNGEE. CDR3 sequence: CASSVATANSPLHF. CDR3 nucleotides: TGTGCCAGCAGCGTAGCGACAGCTAATTCACCCCTCCACTTT. The full variable domain, its missing parts supplied by reference TRBV9 and TRBJ1-6, is DSGVTQTPKHLITATGQRVTLRCSPRSGDLSVYWYQQSLDQGLQFLIQYYNGEERAKGNILERFSAQQFPDLHSELNLSSLELGDSALYFCASSVATANSPLHFGNGTRLTVT.

The chain combines TRBV27 with TRBJ2-7, with 7 nucleotides matching TRBD2. The V and J ends lost 2 bases and 3 bases, in that order; junction bases with no gene match: 4. Germline V gene sequence: CDR1 MNHEY, CDR2 SMNVEV (reference sequence). The CDR3 spans 14 residues. Here the CDR3 reads CASSLKGLLYEQYF. DNA of the CDR3: TGTGCCAGCAGTTTAAAGGGACTACTCTACGAGCAGTACTTC.

This clone occurred a few times. The chain employs TRBV7-2 and TRBJ2-3; D remains ambiguous. The germline CDR1 and CDR2 sequences are SGHTA and FQGNSA. The CDR3 extends over 14 amino acids. V dropped 5 bases and J dropped 6 bases, with 15 bases sitting between them. The CDR3 sequence is CASSTIRVGDTQYF. The CDR3 DNA reads TGTGCCAGCAGCACAATCCGGGTCGGGGATACGCAGTATTTT. The full variable domain, in which reference TRBV7-2 and TRBJ2-3 provide the parts outside the CDR3, is GAGVSQSPSNKVTEKGKDVELRCDPISGHTALYWYRQSLGQGLEFLIYFQGNSAPDKSGLPSDRFSAERTGGSVSTLTIQRTQQEDSAVYLCASSTIRVGDTQYFGPGTRLTVL.

The chain combines TRBV19 with TRBJ1-2; D is unresolved. The V gene's germline CDR1 is LNHDA and CDR2 SQIVND (reference sequence). The CDR3 is made up of 14 amino acids. V gave up 9 bases and J gave up 7 bases, with 21 bases separating them. The CDR3 region is CASTETVLRGGYTF. CDR3 bases: TGTGCCAGCACTGAGACCGTTTTAAGAGGTGGCTACACCTTC.

The chain recombines TRBV4-2 with TRBJ1-1; D gene unclear. Looked up from germline, CDR1 is LGHNA and CDR2 is YNFKEQ. Trimming cost V 1 base and J 4 bases, with 16 bases left between them. This CDR3 contains 16 residues. CDR3: CASSQARPGVGTEAFF. CDR3 nucleotides: TGTGCCAGCAGCCAAGCGCGACCCGGAGTGGGCACTGAAGCTTTCTTT.

CDR3 amino acids: CAWSSEAEAFF. CDR3 nucleotide sequence: TGTGCCTGGAGTTCTGAGGCAGAAGCTTTCTTT. J is TRBJ1-1 and V is TRBV30; D call uncertain. CDR3 size: 11 residues. CDR1 GTSNPN and CDR2 SVGIG come from the germline V gene (reference sequence). The ends were cut back, 2 bases at V and 8 bases at J, with 9 bases in the middle.

This chain uses TRBV6-5 with TRBJ1-2; D not certain. This CDR3 has 12 amino acids. Germline CDR1 and CDR2: MNHEY and SVGAGI. V lost 8 bases and J lost 1, with 8 bases in between. The CDR3 loop reads CASGQINYGYTF. The CDR3 DNA reads TGTGCCAGCGGGCAGATTAACTATGGCTACACCTTC.

The chain couples TRBV6-2 or TRBV6-3 to TRBJ1-4; D is undetermined. In germline, CDR1 is MNHEY, CDR2 SVGEGT. V lost 2 bases and J lost 14, with 9 bases in between. This CDR3 spans 11 amino acids. The CDR3: CASSYSTRLFF. The CDR3 region has the DNA TGTGCCAGCAGTTACAGCACGCGGCTGTTTTTT.

The chain has TRBV12-3 or TRBV12-4 and TRBJ1-3; no firm D call. V lost 2 bases and J 4 bases, leaving 6 bases between the germline ends. CDR3 size: 13 residues. The chain's CDR3 is CASSLKPGNTIYF. Here the CDR3 DNA reads TGTGCCAGCAGTTTAAAACCCGGAAACACCATATATTTT.

This chain joins TRBV6-2 or TRBV6-3 and TRBJ1-1; the match to TRBD1 covers 7 bases. The CDR3 sequence is 15 residues long. The trim removed 5 bases at V and 0 bases at J, leaving 6 bases unmatched. CDR1 and CDR2 (germline): MNHEY, SVGEGT. CDR3 loop: CASSRWGQLNTEAFF. The CDR3, as DNA: TGTGCCAGCAGTAGGTGGGGACAGTTGAACACTGAAGCTTTCTTT.

The CDR3 DNA follows: TGTGCCAGTAGTATAGCCACAGGGGGCGCGCACATTCAGTACTTC. This encodes CASSIATGGAHIQYF. The chain has TRBV19 and TRBJ2-4; TRBD1 aligns across 9 bases. CDR3 size: 15 residues. Germline V lookup: CDR1 LNHDA, CDR2 SQIVND (reference sequence). Trimming at V came to 1 base and at J to 8 bases, leaving 6 bases not matched to a gene.

J is TRBJ2-7 and V is TRBV5-1; tentative D call: TRBD1 (5 bases). The CDR3 runs to 14 residues. CDR1 is SGHRS and CDR2 is YFSETQ in the germline V gene. Trimming pared 4 bases from V and 3 bases from J, leaving 14 bases between. The CDR3 sequence: CASSADSRNYEQYF. The CDR3 DNA sequence: TGCGCCAGCAGCGCTGACAGTAGGAACTACGAGCAGTACTTC.

The J gene is TRBJ2-7, the V gene TRBV18; 7 bases are a match to TRBD2. The trim removed 0 bases at V and 6 bases at J, leaving 5 bases unmatched. The CDR3 totals 14 residues. The germline V gene has CDR1 KGHSH and CDR2 LQKENI. CDR3 amino acids: CASSPPAGRGEQYF. In DNA, the CDR3 is TGTGCCAGCTCACCACCAGCGGGGAGAGGCGAGCAGTACTTC.

Details on this clone: Different DNA sequences within this sample yield the same CDR3. The chain recombines TRBV5-6 with TRBJ1-2, with 8 bases matching TRBD1. The germline gives CDR1 SGHDT, CDR2 YYEEEE. V was clipped by 3 bases and J by 4 bases; unmatched bases: 2. There are 13 residues in the CDR3. The CDR3 protein is CASSSQGAYGYTF. The CDR3 DNA reads as TGTGCCAGCAGCTCGCAGGGGGCCTATGGCTACACCTTC.

The genes are TRBV30 and TRBJ2-7; the D gene is possibly TRBD2 (5 bases). CDR3 size: 13 residues. Germline CDR1 GTSNPN, CDR2 SVGIG (reference sequence). The germline V and J ends were trimmed by 2 bases and 4 bases, with 12 bases remaining between them. The CDR3 nucleotides are TGTGCCTGGAGTTGGTTACGGGATTACGAGCAGTACTTC. Encoded protein: CAWSWLRDYEQYF.

The chain recombines TRBV6-5 with TRBJ2-4, with 8 positions matching TRBD1. J was trimmed by 6 bases and V by 4 bases; bases with no gene match: 8. The CDR3 sequence is 15 residues long. Germline CDR1 and CDR2: MNHEY and SVGAGI. In DNA, the CDR3 is TGTGCCAGCAGTTCTGGACAGGGCGGCCCAAACATTCAGTACTTC. Translated: CASSSGQGGPNIQYF.

The chain has TRBV27 and TRBJ1-5, with D possibly matching TRBD1 (6 bases). The V gene lost 5 bases and the J gene lost 1 base, with 9 bases spanning the gap. The V gene's germline CDR1 is MNHEY and CDR2 SMNVEV (reference sequence). This CDR3 is built from 14 residues. As DNA, the CDR3 is TGTGCCAGCAGTCGACAGGACAGCAATCAGCCCCAGCATTTT. Translating it yields CASSRQDSNQPQHF.

This clone was seen just once. J is TRBJ2-1 and V is TRBV5-6; D remains unclear. V dropped 1 base and J dropped 6 bases, with 8 bases sitting between them. The length of the CDR3 is 13 residues. The germline V gene encodes CDR1 SGHDT and CDR2 YYEEEE. The CDR3 DNA follows: TGTGCCAGCAGCTTGTTCCAAACCAATGAGCAGTTCTTC. Its protein is CASSLFQTNEQFF.